This T cell receptor (beta chain) was observed in a study of T cell clonotyping in hematopoietic cell transplantation (dated by TCRdb to the early 2020s). Turning to the overall study: In the study, fewer than 150 blood samples were gathered from 35 to 45 consecutive transplant recipients and their related donors. Patient recruitment ran from 2015 to early 2017, and follow-up continued until late 2020 or death. Broad study findings and their caveats: Overlap with donor repertoires was found for only a small fraction of recipient repertoires, with over 95% found to appear de novo at the given depth. A decrease in recipient TCR diversity was observed after transplant, and a progressive increase in pathologically expanded clonotypes was seen from day 30 to day 180. Sample size was limited, and cells were not sorted, so CD4 and CD8 repertoire contributions could not be separated. Broader TCR repertoire diversity after transplant was predicted by Inverse Simpson Index values from donors and from recipients before transplant.

Related transplant donors provided blood samples for TCR beta sequencing. Using Nuclei Lysis Solution, genomic DNA was extracted from unfractionated peripheral blood mononuclear cells that were either fresh or cryopreserved. For this clone: Its antigen is not yet known. One base away there is no much larger clone; base qualities are not given.

The immunoSEQ assay, a bias-controlled multiplex PCR with V- and J-specific primers, was used to amplify TCR beta CDR3 regions from genomic DNA. In a second PCR step, a proprietary barcode and Illumina adapter sequences were attached to the CDR3 amplicons. CDR3 libraries were sequenced on an Illumina MiSeq instrument. The authors processed their data as follows. Export and quality control were performed with immunoSEQ Analyzer 3.0, and downstream analyses were performed with R Bioconductor and Immunarch. Only productive rearrangements within the normalized downsampled data set were used in the calculation of repertoire metrics. Pathologically expanded clonotypes were defined as those larger than 5 templates in the normalized cohort. Repertoire diversity was measured with the Inverse Simpson Index. The non-normalized data set was used for CMV-specificity analyses so that all clonotypes could be captured. The table comes from immuneACCESS by way of TCRdb, which keeps in-frame sequences with V and J called. Part of the clones is missing from these tables; in studies checked, under half for an unresolved V gene and the rest for unknown reasons. That table furnishes V, J and clone size, whereas the DNA furnished D and trimming. In this sample the table shows roughly 5,000 clones, 90% of which occur a single time. The ten largest clones represent less than 6.5% of the sample.

Counted from cysteine to phenylalanine, this CDR3 has 16 amino acids. Here the CDR3 DNA is all that survives: 48 bases in frame from base 1. CDR1 and CDR2 (SGHRS, YFSETQ) derive from the germline V gene. Trimming takes 5 bases off V and 3 bases off J; junction bases not matched to a gene: 11. The specimen sequenced was peripheral blood mononuclear cells. This clonotype was obtained from a man aged 35 to 55 in good health. Some clones in this sample may be carry-over from other donors' samples. The chain uses TRBV5-1 and TRBJ2-7; the central 10 bases match TRBD2. At the DNA level, the sequence is TGCGCCAGCAGAGTGACATTAGCGGGAGGAAACTACGAGCAGTACTTC. Its coded protein is CASRVTLAGGNYEQYF.